This entry is about one T cell receptor (beta chain). The data are from a study of blood T cell repertoires in COVID-19. In terms of age and location, participants ranged from roughly 18 to 95 years and lived in 24 US areas. For recovered donors of Cohort 3, there were two negative PCRs, clearance, or symptom resolution. The table came from immunoSEQ multiplex PCR; TCRdb's copy has only in-frame clones and leaves some out. Counted here are a few hundred thousand clones, roughly 87% occurring once; the ten biggest clones make up around 3%. Specimen: PBMCs or T cells enriched from blood (not recorded which). The TCR originated in a woman aged 25 to 39 who had recovered from COVID-19.

The CDR3 loop reads CASSLDSRTEAFF. The DNA for the CDR3 is TGTGCCAGCAGCTTGGACAGTCGCACTGAAGCTTTCTTT. V usage is TRBV5-4 and J usage is TRBJ1-1; D call uncertain. The CDR3 runs 13 residues. Germline V gene data show CDR1 as SGHNT and CDR2 as YYREEE (reference sequence). V lost 0 bases and J 4 bases, leaving 7 bases between the germline ends. Filled out from reference TRBV5-4 and TRBJ1-1, the complete variable domain reads ETGVTQSPTHLIKTRGQQVTLRCSSQSGHNTVSWYQQALGQGPQFIFQYYREEENGRGNFPPRFSGLQFPNYSSELNVNALELDDSALYLCASSLDSRTEAFFGQGTRLTVV.